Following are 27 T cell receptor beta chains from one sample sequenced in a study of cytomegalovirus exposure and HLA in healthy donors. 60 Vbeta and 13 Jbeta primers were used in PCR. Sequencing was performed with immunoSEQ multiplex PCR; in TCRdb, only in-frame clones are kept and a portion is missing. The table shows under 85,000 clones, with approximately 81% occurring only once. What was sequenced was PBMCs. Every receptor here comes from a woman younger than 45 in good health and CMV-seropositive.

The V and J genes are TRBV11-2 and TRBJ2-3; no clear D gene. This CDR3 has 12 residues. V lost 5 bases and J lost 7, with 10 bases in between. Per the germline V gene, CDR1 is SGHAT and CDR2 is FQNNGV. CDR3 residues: CASSLSRNTQYF. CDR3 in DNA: TGTGCCAGCAGCCTATCCAGGAATACGCAGTATTTT.

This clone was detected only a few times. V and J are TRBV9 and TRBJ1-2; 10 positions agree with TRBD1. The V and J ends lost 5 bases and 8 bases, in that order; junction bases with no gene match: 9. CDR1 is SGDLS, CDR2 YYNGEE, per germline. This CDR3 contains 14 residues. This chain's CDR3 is CASSEGQGKRGYTF. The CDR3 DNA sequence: TGTGCCAGCAGTGAGGGACAGGGGAAGCGAGGCTACACCTTC.

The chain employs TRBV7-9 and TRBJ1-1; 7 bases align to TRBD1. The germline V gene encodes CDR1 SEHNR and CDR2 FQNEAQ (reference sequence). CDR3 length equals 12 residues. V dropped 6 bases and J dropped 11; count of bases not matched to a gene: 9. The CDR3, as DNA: TGTGCCAGCAGTCATCCGGGACAGACGGCTTTCTTT. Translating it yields CASSHPGQTAFF.

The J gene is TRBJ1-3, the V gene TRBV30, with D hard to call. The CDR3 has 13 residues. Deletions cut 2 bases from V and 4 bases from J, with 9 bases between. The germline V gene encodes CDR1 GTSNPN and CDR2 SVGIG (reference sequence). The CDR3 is CAWSSRWGNTIYF. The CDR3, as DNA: TGTGCCTGGAGTAGCCGGTGGGGAAACACCATATATTTT.

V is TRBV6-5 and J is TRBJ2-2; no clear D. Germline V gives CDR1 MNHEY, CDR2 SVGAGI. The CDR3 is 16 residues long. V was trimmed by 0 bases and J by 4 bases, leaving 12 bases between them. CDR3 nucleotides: TGTGCCAGCAGTTACTCGATTTGGCACAGCACCGGGGAGCTGTTTTTT. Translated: CASSYSIWHSTGELFF.

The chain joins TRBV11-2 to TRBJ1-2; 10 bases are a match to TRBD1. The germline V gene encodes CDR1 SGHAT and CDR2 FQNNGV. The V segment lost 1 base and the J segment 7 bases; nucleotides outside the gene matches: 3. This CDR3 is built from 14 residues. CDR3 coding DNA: TGTGCCAGCAGCTTAGTGGGACAGGGGTTTGGCTACACCTTC. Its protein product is CASSLVGQGFGYTF. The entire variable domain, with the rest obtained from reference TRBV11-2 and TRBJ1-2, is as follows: EAGVAQSPRYKIIEKRQSVAFWCNPISGHATLYWYQQILGQGPKLLIQFQNNGVVDDSQLPKDRFSAERLKGVDSTLKIQPAKLEDSAVYLCASSLVGQGFGYTFGSGTRLTVV.

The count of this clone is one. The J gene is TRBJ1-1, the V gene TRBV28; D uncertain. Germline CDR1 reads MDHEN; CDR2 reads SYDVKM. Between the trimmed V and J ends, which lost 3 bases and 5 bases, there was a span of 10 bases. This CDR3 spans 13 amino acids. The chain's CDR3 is CASSFHPGTEAFF. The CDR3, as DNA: TGTGCCAGCAGTTTTCACCCCGGGACTGAAGCTTTCTTT.

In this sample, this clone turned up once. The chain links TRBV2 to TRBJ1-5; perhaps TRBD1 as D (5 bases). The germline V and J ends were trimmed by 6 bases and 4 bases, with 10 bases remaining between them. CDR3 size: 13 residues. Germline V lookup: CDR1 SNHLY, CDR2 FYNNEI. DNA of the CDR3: TGTGCCAGCAGGATGACAGAAAATCAGCCCCAGCATTTT. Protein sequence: CASRMTENQPQHF.

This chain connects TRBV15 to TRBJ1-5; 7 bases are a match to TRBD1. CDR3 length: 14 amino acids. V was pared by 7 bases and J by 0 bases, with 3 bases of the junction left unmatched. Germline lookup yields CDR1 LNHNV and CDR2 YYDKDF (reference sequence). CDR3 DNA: TGTGCCACCACACAGGGGTATAGCAATCAGCCCCAGCATTTT. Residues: CATTQGYSNQPQHF. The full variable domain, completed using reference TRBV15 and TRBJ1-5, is DAMVIQNPRYQVTQFGKPVTLSCSQTLNHNVMYWYQQKSSQAPKLLFHYYDKDFNNEADTPDNFQSRRPNTSFCFLDIRSPGLGDTAMYLCATTQGYSNQPQHFGDGTRLSIL.

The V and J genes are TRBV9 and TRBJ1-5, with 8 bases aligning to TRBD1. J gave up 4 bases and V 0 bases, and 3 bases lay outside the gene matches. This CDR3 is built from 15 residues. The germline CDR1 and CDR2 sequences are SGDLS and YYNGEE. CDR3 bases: TGTGCCAGCAGCGTAGGTGGGACAGGAAATCAGCCCCAGCATTTT. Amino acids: CASSVGGTGNQPQHF.

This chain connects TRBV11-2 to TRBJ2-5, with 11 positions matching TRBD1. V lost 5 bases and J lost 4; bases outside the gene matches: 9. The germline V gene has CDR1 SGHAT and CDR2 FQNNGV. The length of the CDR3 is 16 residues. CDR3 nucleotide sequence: TGTGCCAGCAGCCCGAGGCCGGACAGGGGGCTAGAGACCCAGTACTTC. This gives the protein CASSPRPDRGLETQYF.

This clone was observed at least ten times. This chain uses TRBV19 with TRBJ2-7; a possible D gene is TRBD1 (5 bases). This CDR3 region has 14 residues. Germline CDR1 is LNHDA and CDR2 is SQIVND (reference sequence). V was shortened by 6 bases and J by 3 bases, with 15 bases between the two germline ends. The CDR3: CASSWAGQSYEQYF. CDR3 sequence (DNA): TGTGCCAGTAGCTGGGCAGGGCAAAGCTACGAGCAGTACTTC.

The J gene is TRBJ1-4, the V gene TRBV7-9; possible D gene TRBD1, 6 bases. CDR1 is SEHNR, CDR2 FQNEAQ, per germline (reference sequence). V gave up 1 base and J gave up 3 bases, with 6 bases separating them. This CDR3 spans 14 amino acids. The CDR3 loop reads CASSLDRANEKLFF. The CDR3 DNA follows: TGTGCCAGCAGCTTAGACAGGGCTAATGAAAAACTGTTTTTT.

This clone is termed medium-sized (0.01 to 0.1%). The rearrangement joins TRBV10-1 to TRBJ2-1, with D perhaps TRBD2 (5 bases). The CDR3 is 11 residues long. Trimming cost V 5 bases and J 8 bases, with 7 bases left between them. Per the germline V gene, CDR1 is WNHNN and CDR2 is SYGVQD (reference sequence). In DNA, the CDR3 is TGCGCCAGCAGTCTCGGGGATGAGCAGTTCTTC. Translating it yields CASSLGDEQFF.

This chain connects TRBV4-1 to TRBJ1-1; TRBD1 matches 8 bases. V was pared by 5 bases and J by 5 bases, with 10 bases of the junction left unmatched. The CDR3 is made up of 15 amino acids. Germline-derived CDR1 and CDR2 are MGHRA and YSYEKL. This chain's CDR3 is CASSYGQGGRTEAFF. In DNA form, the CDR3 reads TGCGCCAGCAGCTACGGACAGGGCGGAAGAACTGAAGCTTTCTTT.

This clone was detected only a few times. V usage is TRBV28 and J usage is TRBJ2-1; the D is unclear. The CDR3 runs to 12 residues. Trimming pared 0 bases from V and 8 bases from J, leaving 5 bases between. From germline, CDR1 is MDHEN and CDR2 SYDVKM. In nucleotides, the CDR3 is TGTGCCAGCAGTTTATGGGGCGATGAGCAGTTCTTC. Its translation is CASSLWGDEQFF.

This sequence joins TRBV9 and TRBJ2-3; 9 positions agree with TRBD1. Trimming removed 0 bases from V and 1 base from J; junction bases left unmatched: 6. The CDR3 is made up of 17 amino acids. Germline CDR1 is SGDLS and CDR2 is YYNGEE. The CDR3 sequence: CASSVDRGRWGTDTQYF. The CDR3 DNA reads TGTGCCAGCAGCGTAGACAGGGGGCGGTGGGGCACAGATACGCAGTATTTT.

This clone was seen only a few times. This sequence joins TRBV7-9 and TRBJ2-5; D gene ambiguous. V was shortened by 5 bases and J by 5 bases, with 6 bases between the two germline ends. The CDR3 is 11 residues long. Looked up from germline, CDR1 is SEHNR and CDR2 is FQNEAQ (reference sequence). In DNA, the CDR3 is TGTGCCAGCAGCCCCGGGGAGACCCAGTACTTC. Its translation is CASSPGETQYF.

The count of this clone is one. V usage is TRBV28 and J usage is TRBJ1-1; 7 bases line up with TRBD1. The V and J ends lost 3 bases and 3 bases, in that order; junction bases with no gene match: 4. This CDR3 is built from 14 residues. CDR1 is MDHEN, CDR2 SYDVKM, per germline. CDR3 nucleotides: TGTGCCAGCAGTTTCAACAGGGGTTACACTGAAGCTTTCTTT. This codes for CASSFNRGYTEAFF. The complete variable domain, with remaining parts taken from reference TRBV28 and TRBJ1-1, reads DVKVTQSSRYLVKRTGEKVFLECVQDMDHENMFWYRQDPGLGLRLIYFSYDVKMKEKGDIPEGYSVSREKKERFSLILESASTNQTSMYLCASSFNRGYTEAFFGQGTRLTVV.

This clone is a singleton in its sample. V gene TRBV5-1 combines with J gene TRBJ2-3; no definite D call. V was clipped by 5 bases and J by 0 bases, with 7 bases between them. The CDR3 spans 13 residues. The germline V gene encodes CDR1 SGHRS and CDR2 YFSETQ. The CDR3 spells CASREASTDTQYF. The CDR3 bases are TGCGCCAGCAGAGAAGCTAGCACAGATACGCAGTATTTT.

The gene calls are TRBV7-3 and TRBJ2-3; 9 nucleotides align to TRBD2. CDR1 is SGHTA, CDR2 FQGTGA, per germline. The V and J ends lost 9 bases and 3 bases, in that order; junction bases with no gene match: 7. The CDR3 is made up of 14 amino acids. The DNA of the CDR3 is TGTGCCAGTTCGCGGGAGGGCTTGACAGATACGCAGTATTTT. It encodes CASSREGLTDTQYF.

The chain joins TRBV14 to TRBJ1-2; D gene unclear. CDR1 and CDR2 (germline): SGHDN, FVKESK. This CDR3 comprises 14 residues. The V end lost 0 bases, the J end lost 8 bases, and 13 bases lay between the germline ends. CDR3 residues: CASSQDGGVRGYTF. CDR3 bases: TGTGCCAGCAGCCAAGACGGAGGCGTCCGGGGCTACACCTTC. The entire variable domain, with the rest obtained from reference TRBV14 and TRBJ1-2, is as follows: EAGVTQFPSHSVIEKGQTVTLRCDPISGHDNLYWYRRVMGKEIKFLLHFVKESKQDESGMPNNRFLAERTGGTYSTLKVQPAELEDSGVYFCASSQDGGVRGYTFGSGTRLTVV.

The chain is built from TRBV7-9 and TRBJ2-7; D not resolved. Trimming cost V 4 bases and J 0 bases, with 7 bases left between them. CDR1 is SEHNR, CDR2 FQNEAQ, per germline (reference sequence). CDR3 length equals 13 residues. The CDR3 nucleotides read TGTGCCAGCAGCTGGGCCCCCTCCTACGAGCAGTACTTC. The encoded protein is CASSWAPSYEQYF. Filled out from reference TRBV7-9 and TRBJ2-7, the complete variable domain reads DTGVSQNPRHKITKRGQNVTFRCDPISEHNRLYWYRQTLGQGPEFLTYFQNEAQLEKSRLLSDRFSAERPKGSFSTLEIQRTEQGDSAMYLCASSWAPSYEQYFGPGTRLTVT.

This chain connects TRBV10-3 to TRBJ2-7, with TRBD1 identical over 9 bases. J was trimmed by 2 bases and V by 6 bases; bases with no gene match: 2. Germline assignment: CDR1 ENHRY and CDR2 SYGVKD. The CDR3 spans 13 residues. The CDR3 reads CAIRGQGTYEQYF. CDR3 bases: TGTGCCATCAGGGGACAGGGTACCTACGAGCAGTACTTC.

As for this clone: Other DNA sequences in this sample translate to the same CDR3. The CDR3 spells CSVGRTGDTGELFF. The CDR3 nucleotides read TGCAGCGTTGGGCGGACAGGTGACACCGGGGAGCTGTTTTTT. The genes are TRBV29-1 and TRBJ2-2, with 7 bases fitting TRBD1. V was clipped by 4 bases and J by 3 bases; unmatched bases: 5. There are 14 residues in the CDR3. Germline CDR1 SQVTM, CDR2 ANQGSEA.

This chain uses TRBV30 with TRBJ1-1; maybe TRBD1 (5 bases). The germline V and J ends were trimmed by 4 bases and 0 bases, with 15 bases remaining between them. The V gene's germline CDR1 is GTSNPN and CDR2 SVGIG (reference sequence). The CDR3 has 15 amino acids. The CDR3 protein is CAWIKQTAMNTEAFF. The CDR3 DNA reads TGTGCCTGGATTAAACAGACAGCTATGAACACTGAAGCTTTCTTT.

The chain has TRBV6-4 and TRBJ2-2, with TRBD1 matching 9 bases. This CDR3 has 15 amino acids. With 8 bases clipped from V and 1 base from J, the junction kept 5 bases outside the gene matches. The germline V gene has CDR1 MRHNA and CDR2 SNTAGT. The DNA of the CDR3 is TGTGCCAGCGGGCCGGGACAGGGGAACACCGGGGAGCTGTTTTTT. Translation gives CASGPGQGNTGELFF.